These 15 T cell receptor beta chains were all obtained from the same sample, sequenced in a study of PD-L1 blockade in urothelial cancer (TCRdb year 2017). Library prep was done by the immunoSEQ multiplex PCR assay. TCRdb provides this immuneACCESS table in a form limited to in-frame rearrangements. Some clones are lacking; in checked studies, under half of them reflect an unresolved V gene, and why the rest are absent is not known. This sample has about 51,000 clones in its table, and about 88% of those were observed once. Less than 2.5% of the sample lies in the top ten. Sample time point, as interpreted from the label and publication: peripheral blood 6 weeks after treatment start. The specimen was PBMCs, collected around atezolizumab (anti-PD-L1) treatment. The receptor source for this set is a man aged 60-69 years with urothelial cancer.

This chain's CDR3 is CASSADRGFVKNIQYF. DNA of the CDR3: TGTGCCAGCAGTGCTGACAGGGGGTTTGTCAAAAACATTCAGTACTTC. V is TRBV2 and J is TRBJ2-4, with 9 bases fitting TRBD1. The V and J ends lost 4 bases and 3 bases, in that order; junction bases with no gene match: 7. The CDR3 length is 16 residues. CDR1 SNHLY and CDR2 FYNNEI come from the germline V gene.

CDR3 residues: CASRTGTGWEAFF. The CDR3 bases are TGTGCCAGTAGAACCGGGACAGGGTGGGAAGCTTTCTTT. The chain joins TRBV19 to TRBJ1-1; 9 nucleotides agree with TRBD1. Germline lookup yields CDR1 LNHDA and CDR2 SQIVND (reference sequence). The trim removed 6 bases at V and 8 bases at J, leaving 7 bases unmatched. The CDR3 consists of 13 residues.

This CDR3 reads CAIRGLNKSYGYTF. The CDR3 DNA sequence: TGTGCCATCAGGGGGCTTAATAAGAGCTATGGCTACACCTTC. The chain recombines TRBV10-3 with TRBJ1-2; tentative D call: TRBD1 (5 bases). This CDR3 contains 14 residues. The germline gives CDR1 ENHRY, CDR2 SYGVKD. Trimming took off 6 bases at V and 4 bases at J, with 15 bases between the two ends.

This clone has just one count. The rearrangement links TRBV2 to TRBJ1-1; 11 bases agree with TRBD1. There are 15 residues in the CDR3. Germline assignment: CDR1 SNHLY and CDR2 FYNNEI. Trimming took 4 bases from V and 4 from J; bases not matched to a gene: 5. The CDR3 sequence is CASSASGTGGTEAFF. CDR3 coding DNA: TGTGCCAGCAGTGCATCCGGGACAGGGGGCACTGAAGCTTTCTTT.

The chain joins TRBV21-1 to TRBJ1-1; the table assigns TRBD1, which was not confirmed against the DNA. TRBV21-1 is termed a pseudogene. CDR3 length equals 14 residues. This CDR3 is CASSNRETDIEAFF. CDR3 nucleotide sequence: TGTGCCAGCAGCAATCGCGAGACGGACATTGAAGCTTTCTTT.

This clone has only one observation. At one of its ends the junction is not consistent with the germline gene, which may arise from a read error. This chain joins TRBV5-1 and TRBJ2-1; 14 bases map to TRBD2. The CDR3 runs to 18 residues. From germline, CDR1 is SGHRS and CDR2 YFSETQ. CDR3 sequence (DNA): TGCGCCAGCAGCGCGGGACTAGCGGGAGCCCGCTCCCACAATGAGCAGTTCTTC. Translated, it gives CASSAGLAGARSHNEQFF.

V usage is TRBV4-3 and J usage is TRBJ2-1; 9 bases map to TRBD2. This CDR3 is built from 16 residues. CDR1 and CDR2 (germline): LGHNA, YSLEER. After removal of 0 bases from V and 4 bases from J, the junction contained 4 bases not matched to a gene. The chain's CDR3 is CASSQDGLAGYNEQFF. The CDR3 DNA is TGCGCCAGCAGCCAAGACGGGCTAGCGGGGTACAATGAGCAGTTCTTC.

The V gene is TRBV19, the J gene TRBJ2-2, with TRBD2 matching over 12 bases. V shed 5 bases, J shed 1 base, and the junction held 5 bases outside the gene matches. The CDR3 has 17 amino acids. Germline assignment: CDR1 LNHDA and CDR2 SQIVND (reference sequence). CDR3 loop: CASSELAGGQNTGELFF. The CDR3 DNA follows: TGTGCCAGTAGTGAGCTAGCGGGGGGGCAGAACACCGGGGAGCTGTTTTTT.

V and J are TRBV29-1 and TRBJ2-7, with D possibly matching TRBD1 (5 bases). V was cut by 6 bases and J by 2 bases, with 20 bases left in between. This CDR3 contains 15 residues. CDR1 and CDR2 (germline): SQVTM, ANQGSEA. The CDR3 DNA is TGCAGCGTCACGGGTCCCACAGGCCAAGCCTACGAGCAGTACTTC. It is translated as CSVTGPTGQAYEQYF.

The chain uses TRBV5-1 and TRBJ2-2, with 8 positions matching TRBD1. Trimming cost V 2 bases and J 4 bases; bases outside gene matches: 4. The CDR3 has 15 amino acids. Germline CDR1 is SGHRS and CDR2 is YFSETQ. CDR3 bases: TGCGCCAGCAGCTTAGGACAGGGTGCCACCGGGGAGCTGTTTTTT. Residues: CASSLGQGATGELFF.

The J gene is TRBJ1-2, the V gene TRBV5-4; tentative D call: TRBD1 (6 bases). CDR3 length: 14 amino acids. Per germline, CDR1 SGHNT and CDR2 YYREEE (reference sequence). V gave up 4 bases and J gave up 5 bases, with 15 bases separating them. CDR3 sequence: CASSEIGQTYGYTF. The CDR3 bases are TGTGCCAGCAGCGAGATCGGACAGACATATGGCTACACCTTC. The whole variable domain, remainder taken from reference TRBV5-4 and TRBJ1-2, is ETGVTQSPTHLIKTRGQQVTLRCSSQSGHNTVSWYQQALGQGPQFIFQYYREEENGRGNFPPRFSGLQFPNYSSELNVNALELDDSALYLCASSEIGQTYGYTFGSGTRLTVV.

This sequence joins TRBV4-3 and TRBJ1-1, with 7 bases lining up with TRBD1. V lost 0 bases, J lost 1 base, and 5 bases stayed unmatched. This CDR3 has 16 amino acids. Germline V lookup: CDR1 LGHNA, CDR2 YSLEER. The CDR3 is CASSQDRGQRNTEAFF. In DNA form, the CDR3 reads TGCGCCAGCAGCCAAGATCGGGGACAGCGGAACACTGAAGCTTTCTTT.

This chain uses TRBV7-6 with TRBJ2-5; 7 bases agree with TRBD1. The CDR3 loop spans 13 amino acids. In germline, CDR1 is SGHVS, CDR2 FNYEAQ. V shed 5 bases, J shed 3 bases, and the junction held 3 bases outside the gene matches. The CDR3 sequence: CASSRGPEETQYF. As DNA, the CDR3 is TGTGCCAGCAGCAGGGGGCCGGAAGAGACCCAGTACTTC.

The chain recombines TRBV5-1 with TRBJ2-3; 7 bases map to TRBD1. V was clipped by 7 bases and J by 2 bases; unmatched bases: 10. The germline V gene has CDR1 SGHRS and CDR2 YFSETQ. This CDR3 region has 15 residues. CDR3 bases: TGCGCCAGCGGTCGAGGGACAGCCCACACAGATACGCAGTATTTT. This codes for CASGRGTAHTDTQYF.

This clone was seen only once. CDR3 loop: CAISAGGLAGVADTQYF. The CDR3 nucleotides are TGTGCCATCAGTGCGGGAGGACTAGCGGGAGTGGCAGATACGCAGTATTTT. The chain is built from TRBV10-3 and TRBJ2-3; 13 nucleotides line up with TRBD2. This CDR3 is 17 amino acids long. Looked up from germline, CDR1 is ENHRY and CDR2 is SYGVKD. V trimming: 4 bases; J trimming: 4 bases; junction bases outside the gene matches: 8.